The rows below give T cell receptor beta chains drawn from one sample of a study of sequential checkpoint blockade in melanoma. Repertoires were generated with immunoSEQ multiplex PCR, while TCRdb's copy carries only in-frame clones and drops some. The sample includes some 8,000 clones, 25% to 35% of them seen just once. This material consisted of tumor tissue (inferred from file names), taken from a patient given nivolumab and ipilimumab in sequence. Receptors originate from a human donor with melanoma. Each CDR3 is given with its conserved first and last residue. D genes are given only for firm matches. Size tells how often a clone was seen (once, few, many) or the class of an expanded clone, and some rows leave it out.

D	size	V	J	CDR3	DNA
NA	once	TRBV19	TRBJ2-7	CASSIGGSYEQYF	TGTGCCAGTAGTATCGGTGGCAGTTACGAGCAGTACTTC
TRBD2	NA	TRBV5-1	TRBJ2-1	CASRTSGGARINEQFF	TGCGCCAGCCGTACTAGCGGGGGGGCCAGGATCAATGAGCAGTTCTTC
NA	once	TRBV5-1	TRBJ1-5	CASSRLGGNQPQHF	TGCGCCAGCAGCCGTCTGGGGGGCAATCAGCCCCAGCATTTT
NA	few	TRBV19	TRBJ2-7	CASSTITGISEQYF	TGTGCCAGTAGTACTATAACAGGGATCTCCGAGCAGTACTTC
TRBD1	few	TRBV11-3	TRBJ2-1	CASSAGGQELYNEQFF	TGTGCCAGCAGCGCAGGGGGACAGGAACTCTACAATGAGCAGTTCTTC
NA	NA	TRBV6-8	TRBJ1-1	CASSSRALMTNTEAFF	TGTGCCAGCAGCTCTCGGGCCTTGATGACGAACACTGAAGCTTTCTTT
TRBD1	once	TRBV10-2	TRBJ2-7	CASSRQGKPYEQYF	TGCGCCAGCAGCCGACAGGGAAAACCTTACGAGCAGTACTTC
NA	NA	TRBV6-8	TRBJ1-3	CASSYSGQLKGNTIYF	TGTGCCAGCAGTTACTCAGGACAGCTTAAAGGAAACACCATATATTTT
NA	NA	TRBV29-1	TRBJ2-5	CSYGGSGETQYF	TGCAGCTATGGGGGGTCAGGGGAGACCCAGTACTTC
NA	NA	TRBV6-1	TRBJ1-2	CASSEVEQIYGYTF	TGTGCCAGCAGTGAAGTCGAACAAATTTATGGCTACACCTTC
NA	NA	TRBV29-1	TRBJ2-5	CSAGGVQETQYF	TGCAGCGCCGGCGGGGTACAAGAGACCCAGTACTTC
NA	medium-sized	TRBV9	TRBJ2-7	CASSAPGFPYEQYF	TGTGCCAGCAGCGCGCCAGGATTCCCCTACGAGCAGTACTTC
NA	NA	TRBV11-3	TRBJ2-2	CASSPGWRDTGELFF	TGTGCCAGCAGCCCAGGGTGGAGGGACACCGGGGAGCTGTTTTTT
NA	NA	TRBV18	TRBJ2-2	CASSPRDSGELFF	TGTGCCAGCTCACCTAGAGACAGCGGGGAGCTGTTTTTT
NA	NA	TRBV6-8	TRBJ1-5	CASSYSPQPGSNQPQHF	TGTGCCAGCAGTTACAGTCCACAGCCTGGTAGCAATCAGCCCCAGCATTTT
NA	NA	TRBV11-3	TRBJ1-2	CASTLGGPGRMIYGYTF	TGTGCCAGCACCTTGGGGGGGCCGGGACGGATGATCTATGGCTACACCTTC
TRBD1	few	TRBV6-8	TRBJ2-1	CASSYSGQAYNEQFF	TGTGCCAGCAGTTACTCGGGACAGGCTTACAATGAGCAGTTCTTC
NA	NA	TRBV9	TRBJ1-1	CASSVAPNTEAFF	TGTGCCAGCAGCGTAGCTCCAAACACTGAAGCTTTCTTT
NA	NA	TRBV19	TRBJ1-5	CASSTGGRQPQHF	TGTGCCAGTAGTACAGGCGGGAGGCAGCCCCAGCATTTT
TRBD1	NA	TRBV5-1	TRBJ1-1	CASSAGQGSYTEAFF	TGCGCCAGCAGCGCCGGACAGGGGAGTTACACTGAAGCTTTCTTT
NA	NA	TRBV19	TRBJ2-1	CASSQDLTGRFYNEQFF	TGTGCCAGTAGTCAGGACTTAACGGGACGATTTTACAATGAGCAGTTCTTC
NA	medium-sized	TRBV12-5	TRBJ1-1	CASGTGEGSFRAFF	TGTGCTAGTGGAACGGGTGAGGGGTCATTCCGGGCTTTCTTT
TRBD2	NA	TRBV11-3	TRBJ2-1	CASSLFGGSSYNEQFF	TGTGCCAGCAGCTTATTTGGCGGGAGCTCCTACAATGAGCAGTTCTTC
NA	NA	TRBV30	TRBJ2-1	CAWSVLLGDEQFF	TGTGCCTGGAGTGTACTTCTTGGCGATGAGCAGTTCTTC
NA	few	TRBV11-3	TRBJ2-2	CASSSQAVTGELFF	TGTGCCAGCAGCTCCCAGGCCGTCACCGGGGAGCTGTTTTTT
NA	NA	TRBV30	TRBJ2-6	CACAQDSGANVLTF	TGTGCCTGTGCCCAAGACTCTGGGGCCAACGTCCTGACTTTC
NA	NA	TRBV9	TRBJ2-1	CASSGVGKEQFF	TGTGCCAGCAGTGGGGTGGGGAAAGAGCAGTTCTTC
NA	few	TRBV29-1	TRBJ1-1	CSGNQGKDTEAFF	TGCAGCGGTAATCAGGGGAAGGACACTGAAGCTTTCTTT
NA	many	TRBV11-3	TRBJ2-7	CASSPRPSKELQYF	TGTGCCAGCAGCCCTCGACCCTCGAAGGAGTTGCAGTACTTC
NA	few	TRBV11-3	TRBJ2-7	CASSFSKTTGSLGGQYF	TGTGCCAGCAGCTTCTCTAAGACCACTGGTTCGTTAGGTGGCCAATACTTC
TRBD1	many	TRBV11-3	TRBJ2-3	CASGPDRGFTDTQYF	TGTGCCAGCGGGCCGGACAGGGGATTTACAGATACGCAGTATTTT
TRBD1	many	TRBV11-3	TRBJ2-5	CASSRRTGMGTQETQYF	TGTGCCAGCAGCCGGCGGACAGGGATGGGGACACAAGAGACCCAGTACTTC
TRBD2	few	TRBV11-3	TRBJ2-7	CASSWTSGTDEQYF	TGTGCCAGCAGCTGGACTAGCGGGACTGACGAGCAGTACTTC
TRBD1	NA	TRBV30	TRBJ2-2	CAWKMGQGATGELFF	TGTGCCTGGAAAATGGGACAGGGTGCCACCGGGGAGCTGTTTTTT
NA	NA	TRBV5-1	TRBJ2-7	CASSFGGQQIYEQYF	TGCGCCAGCAGCTTTGGGGGCCAGCAAATATACGAGCAGTACTTC
TRBD1	many	TRBV11-3	TRBJ2-7	CASSLDMAGGFYEQYF	TGTGCCAGCAGCTTAGATATGGCAGGGGGCTTCTACGAGCAGTACTTC
NA	NA	TRBV10-3	TRBJ1-4	CAISEPRDEKLFF	TGTGCCATCAGTGAGCCGAGGGATGAAAAACTGTTTTTT
NA	many	TRBV11-3	TRBJ2-5	CASSLGRASETQYF	TGTGCCAGCAGCTTAGGTCGGGCTAGCGAGACCCAGTACTTC
NA	NA	TRBV15	TRBJ2-3	CATSRAGAGTDTQYF	TGTGCCACCAGCCGAGCGGGTGCGGGGACAGATACGCAGTATTTT
NA	few	TRBV7-2	TRBJ1-1	CASSPREEGGAFF	TGTGCCAGCAGCCCCCGCGAGGAAGGGGGAGCTTTCTTT
TRBD1	NA	TRBV5-1	TRBJ1-3	CASSLITGGSSGNTIYF	TGCGCCAGCAGCTTGATAACAGGGGGGAGCTCTGGAAACACCATATATTTT
NA	NA	TRBV6-8	TRBJ2-7	CASSLGRLGEQYF	TGTGCCAGCAGTTTAGGACGGTTGGGCGAGCAGTACTTC
NA	few	TRBV11-3	TRBJ1-6	CASSLVIRLRVLSAHSPLHF	TGTGCCAGCAGCTTAGTCATCAGGCTGCGGGTCCTGTCCGCCCATTCACCCCTCCACTTT
TRBD1	once	TRBV18	TRBJ2-7	CASSPGQVRVRYF	TGTGCCAGCTCACCCGGACAGGTTCGGGTTAGGTACTTC
TRBD1	NA	TRBV6-8	TRBJ1-4	CAISAGTGVAGNEKLFF	TGTGCCATCAGTGCCGGGACAGGGGTGGCGGGGAATGAAAAACTGTTTTTT
NA	NA	TRBV29-1	TRBJ2-1	CSVQADSYNEQFF	TGCAGCGTTCAAGCGGACTCCTACAATGAGCAGTTCTTC
NA	few	TRBV9	TRBJ1-4	CASRAGPMEGLFF	TGTGCCAGCAGAGCCGGGCCGATGGAAGGACTGTTTTTT
NA	NA	TRBV14	TRBJ1-1	CASSQGRVLNTEAFF	TGTGCCAGCAGCCAAGGTCGGGTTTTGAACACTGAAGCTTTCTTT
NA	NA	TRBV19	TRBJ2-2	CASKGGQGTPNTGELFF	TGTGCCAGTAAGGGAGGGCAGGGGACTCCGAACACCGGGGAGCTGTTTTTT
NA	few	TRBV15	TRBJ2-2	CATSRDVLSSGELFF	TGTGCCACCAGCAGAGATGTGTTGAGTTCCGGGGAGCTGTTTTTT
TRBD1	few	TRBV11-3	TRBJ1-5	CASSLETGSFQPQHF	TGTGCCAGCAGCTTAGAGACAGGGTCTTTTCAGCCCCAGCATTTT
NA	NA	TRBV6-8	TRBJ1-5	CASSAGISNQPQHF	TGTGCCAGCAGTGCGGGAATCTCTAATCAGCCCCAGCATTTT
TRBD2	many	TRBV11-3	TRBJ2-3	CASSLIAGNWDTQYF	TGTGCCAGCAGCTTAATAGCGGGAAATTGGGATACGCAGTATTTT
TRBD1	many	TRBV11-3	TRBJ1-1	CASSPGGRKNTEAFF	TGTGCCAGCAGCCCAGGGGGCAGAAAAAACACTGAAGCTTTCTTT
TRBD2	NA	TRBV19	TRBJ2-5	CASSNTRLAGAPGQETQYF	TGTGCCAGTAGTAATACCCGGCTAGCGGGAGCTCCGGGGCAAGAGACCCAGTACTTC
NA	NA	TRBV30	TRBJ1-2	CAWSRYYGYTF	TGTGCCTGGAGCAGATACTATGGCTACACCTTC
TRBD2	few	TRBV11-3	TRBJ2-1	CASSSGGRTDNEQFF	TGTGCCAGCAGCTCGGGGGGGCGCACCGACAATGAGCAGTTCTTC
TRBD1	many	TRBV4-1	TRBJ2-2	CASSQGQGVTGELFF	TGCGCCAGCAGCCAAGGACAGGGAGTTACCGGGGAGCTGTTTTTT
NA	many	TRBV11-3	TRBJ2-1	CASSLEISSYNEQFF	TGTGCCAGCAGCTTAGAAATAAGCTCCTACAATGAGCAGTTCTTC
TRBD1	NA	TRBV6-8	TRBJ1-2	CASTTTKGQSYGYTF	TGTGCCAGCACAACAACTAAGGGACAGTCCTATGGCTACACCTTC